This TCR beta chain derives from a study of cytomegalovirus exposure and HLA in healthy donors. CDR1 and CDR2 (germline): MNHEY, SMNVEV (reference sequence). The CDR3 spans 15 residues. V shed 2 bases and J shed 5 bases, with 16 bases lying between them. Here immunoSEQ multiplex PCR was the method, and the copy in TCRdb shows in-frame clones only, minus some. The sample includes about 120,000 clones, more than 75% of them seen just once. With regard to this clone: Its antigen is undetermined.

Notes on the study in general: According to reports, the classifier identified cytomegalovirus status with high specificity and sensitivity. Among TCR beta chains, those listed as cytomegalovirus-associated numbered over 150.

The donors were members of the roughly 120-subject validation cohort (separate from the approximately 730-subject first cohort). The clonotype was recovered from a woman aged 18-30 years in good health and CMV-seropositive. The sample consisted of PBMCs. The chain carries TRBV27 and TRBJ2-7; D might be TRBD1 (5 bases). For the CDR3, the DNA is TGTGCCAGCAGTTTAATCACAGGTCCATTCAACGAGCAGTACTTC. It encodes CASSLITGPFNEQYF.